The T cell receptor (beta chain) under discussion was sequenced for a study of blood T cell repertoires in COVID-19 (dated by TCRdb to about 2020). With regard to the full study: The collaborator samples originated in the United States, Italy and Spain and spanned the acute and convalescent phases of COVID-19. The prospective study material was composed of cDNA or gDNA derived from T cells, B-cell-depleted T cells, or PBMCs. Subjects who had been exposed to COVID-19, were actively infected with it, or had recovered from it provided the deeply sampled blood TCRbeta repertoires that made up the dataset. The repertoires were released in a freely available public database intended as a resource for research on the immune response to SARS-CoV-2. Samples came from the ongoing ImmuneRACE study (first 160 participants) plus 1,254 subjects from 6 global collaborators. The sample metadata nearly always contained a de-identified subject ID, COVID-19 status, age in years and sex. HLA class I and class II types, where available, came from metadata supplied by the sample provider rather than from assay-based typing. What the research found in general, with its limitations: How much clinical and demographic metadata was included differed by source and by participant, and the metadata was provided uncurated.

Concerning this clone itself: Its antigen is not yet known. Base-call qualities are not available, and no considerably larger clone is one nucleotide away.

Enrolling through a virtual design, the prospective study's participants ranged in age from roughly 18 to 90 years and lived across roughly 24 United States geographic areas. In the prospective study, cohorts were assigned on the basis of participant-reported clinical history obtained from a screening survey and a study questionnaire. ImmuneRACE Cohort 3 recovered participants were defined by two consecutive negative NP/OP PCR tests, healthcare professional clearance, or symptom resolution. Each participant in the prospective study had whole blood, serum and a nasopharyngeal or oropharyngeal swab collected by mobile phlebotomists. Over a roughly 2-month period, participants in the prospective study had the option of providing additional blood draws and questionnaires. Before DNA extraction, blood samples from the prospective study were shipped at room temperature or frozen. TCRbeta CDR3 regions were amplified from genomic DNA by means of the immunoSEQ Assay, a bias-controlled multiplex PCR. Per the source publication's procedure: The number of nucleated cells in each sample was estimated from the amplification of reference gene primers within the assay. To quantify the absolute abundance of each unique TCRbeta CDR3 rearrangement, sequence reads were collapsed and filtered. For each sample, productive Simpson clonality was calculated as the square root of Simpson's diversity index across productive rearrangements. The table comes from immuneACCESS by way of TCRdb, which keeps in-frame sequences with V and J called. Part of the clones is missing from these tables; in studies checked, under half for an unresolved V gene and the rest for unknown reasons. The V and J calls and clone size are taken from that table; D and trimming were inferred from the DNA. This sample gives approximately 290,000 clones in total; 90% of them show up just once. 1% to 1.3% of the sample is held by the ten biggest clonotypes.

Sequences MDHEN (CDR1) and SYDVKM (CDR2) are obtained from the germline V gene. Deletion took 7 bases off V and 3 bases off J, with a span of 6 bases between the germline ends. The CDR3, cysteine through phenylalanine, is 11 amino acids long. The kept DNA is CDR3 alone, 33 bases in frame from the first base. Sequenced sample: PBMCs or T cells enriched from blood (not recorded which). This clonotype originated in a woman aged 25-40 years who had recovered from COVID-19. The sequence joins TRBV28 to TRBJ1-1, with the D gene uncertain. The CDR3 corresponds to CASILYTEAFF. The nucleotide sequence is given as TGTGCCAGCATCCTGTACACTGAAGCTTTCTTT.